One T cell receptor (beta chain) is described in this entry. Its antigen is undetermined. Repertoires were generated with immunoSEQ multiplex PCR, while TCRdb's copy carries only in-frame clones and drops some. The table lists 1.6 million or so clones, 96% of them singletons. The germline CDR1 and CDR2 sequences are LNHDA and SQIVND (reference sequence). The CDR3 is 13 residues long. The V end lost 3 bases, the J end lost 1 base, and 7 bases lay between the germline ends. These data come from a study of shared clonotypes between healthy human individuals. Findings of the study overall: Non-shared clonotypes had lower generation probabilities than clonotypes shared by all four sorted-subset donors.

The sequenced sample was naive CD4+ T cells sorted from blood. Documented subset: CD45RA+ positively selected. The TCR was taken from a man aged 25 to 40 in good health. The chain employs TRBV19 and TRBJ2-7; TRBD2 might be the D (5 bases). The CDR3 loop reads CASSISASYEQYF. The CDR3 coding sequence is TGTGCCAGTAGTATTAGCGCTTCCTACGAGCAGTACTTC.